These 18 T cell receptor beta chains were sequenced from one sample in a study of beta chain features in type 1 diabetes. No antigen is known for these receptors. The whole isolated RNA underwent reverse transcription, so sequencing captured expressed TCRB transcripts. Here immunoSEQ multiplex PCR was the method, and the copy in TCRdb shows in-frame clones only, minus some. The sample yields 150,000 to 200,000 clones, roughly 60% seen once. Overall study results and limits: Type 1 diabetes patients had TCRB CDR3s that were shorter (moderately but significantly so) in all four CD4+ subsets.

Sample: naive CD4+ T cells from blood. These TCRs come from a man aged 30 to 39 with type 1 diabetes.

V gene TRBV20-1 combines with J gene TRBJ2-7, with D hard to call. CDR1 is DFQATT, CDR2 SNEGSKA, per germline (reference sequence). The CDR3 loop spans 11 amino acids. Trimming removed 1 base at V and 6 bases at J, with 7 bases between. CDR3 nucleotides: TGCAGTGCTAGAGTGAATGGCGAGCAGTACTTC. Protein sequence: CSARVNGEQYF.

V gene TRBV7-2 combines with J gene TRBJ2-1; D not resolved. V lost 2 bases, J lost 11 bases, and 7 bases lay in between. The CDR3 loop spans 11 amino acids. The germline CDR1 and CDR2 sequences are SGHTA and FQGNSA. The CDR3 DNA sequence: TGTGCCAGCAGCTTATGGGATAAGCAGTTCTTC. The encoded protein is CASSLWDKQFF.

V usage is TRBV7-9 and J usage is TRBJ2-2; D unresolved. This CDR3 region has 14 residues. Germline V gene lookup returns CDR1 SEHNR and CDR2 FQNEAQ (reference sequence). Trimming pared 2 bases from V and 5 bases from J, leaving 9 bases between. The CDR3 nucleotides are TGTGCCAGCAGCTTACCTCAGGAGACCGGGGAGCTGTTTTTT. It yields the protein CASSLPQETGELFF.

The rearrangement uses TRBV25-1 and TRBJ2-5, with 8 bases identical to TRBD1. The V and J ends lost 3 bases and 4 bases, in that order; junction bases with no gene match: 13. There are 17 residues in the CDR3. Looked up from germline, CDR1 is MGHDK and CDR2 is SYGVNS. CDR3 bases: TGTGCCAGCAGTGACCCACGCGGGGACAGGCCACGAGAGACCCAGTACTTC. It encodes CASSDPRGDRPRETQYF.

This chain joins TRBV4-3 and TRBJ2-3, with a tentative D call TRBD1 (5 bases). CDR1 is LGHNA and CDR2 is YSLEER in the germline V gene. Trimming removed 2 bases from V and 9 bases from J, with 15 bases in between. CDR3 size: 14 residues. CDR3 nucleotide sequence: TGCGCCAGCAGCCAATTCCTGGGGCTAGAGACGCAGTATTTT. Translation: CASSQFLGLETQYF.

This sequence joins TRBV30 and TRBJ2-4; 13 nucleotides match TRBD2. Germline V gives CDR1 GTSNPN, CDR2 SVGIG (reference sequence). The CDR3 is 14 amino acids. V lost 1 base and J lost 7; bases outside the gene matches: 1. This CDR3 is CAWSAGLAGNIQYF. CDR3 coding DNA: TGTGCCTGGAGTGCGGGACTAGCGGGGAACATTCAGTACTTC. Full variable domain (missing parts from reference TRBV30 and TRBJ2-4): SQTIHQWPATLVQPVGSPLSLECTVEGTSNPNLYWYRQAAGRGLQLLFYSVGIGQISSEVPQNLSASRPQDRQFILSSKKLLLSDSGFYLCAWSAGLAGNIQYFGAGTRLSVL.

V usage is TRBV30 and J usage is TRBJ1-2, with D possibly TRBD1 on 5 matching bases. Germline-derived CDR1 and CDR2 are GTSNPN and SVGIG (reference sequence). Deletions cut 2 bases from V and 3 bases from J, with 10 bases between. There are 13 residues in the CDR3. The CDR3, as DNA: TGTGCCTGGAGTACAACGGGGGACTATGGCTACACCTTC. Its translation is CAWSTTGDYGYTF.

The chain recombines TRBV30 with TRBJ2-5, with unresolved D. The CDR3 has 13 residues. Per germline, CDR1 GTSNPN and CDR2 SVGIG (reference sequence). V was pared by 2 bases and J by 4 bases, with 11 bases between. This CDR3 is CAWSSSFGETQYF. The CDR3 coding sequence is TGTGCCTGGAGTTCCAGTTTCGGAGAGACCCAGTACTTC.

This chain uses TRBV7-2 with TRBJ2-5, with no clear D. Between the trimmed V and J ends, which lost 1 base and 4 bases, there was a span of 13 bases. Germline assignment: CDR1 SGHTA and CDR2 FQGNSA. The CDR3 is 15 amino acids. CDR3 DNA sequence: TGTGCCAGCAGCTTAGTGGTGACTGGCGCAGAGACCCAGTACTTC. Translating gives CASSLVVTGAETQYF.

This clone was detected only a few times. The rearrangement uses TRBV2 and TRBJ1-1; the match to TRBD1 covers 8 bases. Germline values: CDR1 SNHLY, CDR2 FYNNEI. The V gene end was trimmed by 6 bases and the J gene end by 4 bases; junction bases not matched to a gene: 10. This CDR3 is 15 amino acids long. This CDR3 is CASRDRDRLGTEAFF. The CDR3 coding sequence is TGTGCCAGCAGGGACCGGGACAGGCTGGGCACTGAAGCTTTCTTT.

This clone was seen a single time. This chain connects TRBV21-1 to TRBJ2-3. TRBV21-1 is an annotated pseudogene. CDR3 length equals 15 residues. The CDR3 spells CASSKVDRAEDTQYF. CDR3 sequence (DNA): TGTGCCAGCAGCAAAGTAGATAGGGCCGAGGATACGCAGTATTTT.

CDR3 protein: CASSSQAEALQETQYF. The CDR3 region has the DNA TGCGCCAGCTCCAGTCAGGCCGAAGCGTTGCAAGAGACCCAGTACTTC. The chain employs TRBV5-1 and TRBJ2-5; the D is unclear. The CDR3 runs 16 residues. V lost 7 bases, J lost 2 bases, and 21 bases lay in between. Germline CDR1 is SGHRS and CDR2 is YFSETQ.

The table lists this clone with a count of one. This chain links TRBV30 with TRBJ1-4, with 8 bases lining up with TRBD1. J was trimmed by 8 bases and V by 0 bases; bases with no gene match: 5. The germline gives CDR1 GTSNPN, CDR2 SVGIG (reference sequence). The CDR3 has 14 amino acids. The CDR3 region is CAWSVGQGYEKLFF. The CDR3, as DNA: TGTGCCTGGAGTGTAGGACAGGGATACGAAAAACTGTTTTTT.

This clone was seen just once. V gene TRBV29-1 combines with J gene TRBJ2-2, with D tentatively TRBD1 (6 bases). The V end was cut by 2 bases, the J end by 0 bases, with 10 bases between. CDR3 length: 15 residues. The germline CDR1 and CDR2 sequences are SQVTM and ANQGSEA. The CDR3 reads CSVETGFPNTGELFF. CDR3 nucleotides: TGCAGCGTTGAAACAGGGTTCCCGAACACCGGGGAGCTGTTTTTT.

The chain is built from TRBV5-8 and TRBJ2-5, with D hard to call. Germline values: CDR1 SGHTS, CDR2 YDEGEE. The CDR3 contains 14 residues. V lost 4 bases and J lost 7, with 17 bases in between. The CDR3 DNA reads as TGTGCCAGCAGCACAGTCCACCTCTGGGTGACCCAGTACTTC. Amino acids: CASSTVHLWVTQYF.

The chain links TRBV18 to TRBJ2-7, with 8 bases that match TRBD1. V trimming: 6 bases; J trimming: 3 bases; junction bases outside the gene matches: 4. There are 13 residues in the CDR3. Germline lookup yields CDR1 KGHSH and CDR2 LQKENI. The CDR3 is CASSDREDYEQYF. For the CDR3, the DNA is TGTGCCAGCTCGGACAGGGAGGACTACGAGCAGTACTTC.

The rearrangement links TRBV29-1 to TRBJ2-7; weak D call: TRBD2 (6 bases). The CDR3 runs to 12 residues. Germline-derived CDR1 and CDR2 are SQVTM and ANQGSEA. Trimming pared 6 bases from V and 2 bases from J, leaving 11 bases between. The CDR3 here is CSVAGRTYEQYF. The CDR3 DNA follows: TGCAGCGTCGCGGGACGAACCTACGAGCAGTACTTC.

This clone was seen a handful of times. The rearrangement joins TRBV2 to TRBJ2-4; 7 bases fit TRBD1. Germline CDR1 SNHLY, CDR2 FYNNEI. V gave up 6 bases and J gave up 6 bases; unmatched junction bases: 8. This CDR3 is built from 14 residues. The CDR3 bases are TGTGCCAGCAGGATGACAGGGCCCGGAAACATTCAGTACTTC. It is translated as CASRMTGPGNIQYF.